The 25 T cell receptor beta chains below all came from one sample that was sequenced in a study of cytomegalovirus exposure and HLA in healthy donors. Using immunoSEQ multiplex PCR, the repertoire was profiled, and TCRdb retains in-frame clones only, with some absent. The sample lists some 160,000 clones; 88% were seen once. The sequenced sample consisted of PBMCs. These receptors were taken from a man younger than 35 in good health and CMV-seronegative.

The J gene is TRBJ1-2, the V gene TRBV4-2; 9 nucleotides line up with TRBD1. The CDR3 sequence is 15 residues long. Germline V lookup: CDR1 LGHNA, CDR2 YNFKEQ. Trimming cost V 3 bases and J 4 bases; bases outside gene matches: 6. The CDR3 DNA is TGTGCCAGCAGCCAGTCAACAGGGGGCGGCTATGGCTACACCTTC. Protein sequence: CASSQSTGGGYGYTF.

The V gene is TRBV6-4, the J gene TRBJ2-2; 10 bases fit TRBD2. J was trimmed by 6 bases and V by 6 bases; bases with no gene match: 4. Germline V gives CDR1 MRHNA, CDR2 SNTAGT. The CDR3 runs 14 residues. The DNA for the CDR3 is TGTGCCAGCAGCCTTAGCGGGAGGTCCGGGGAGCTGTTTTTT. Encoded protein: CASSLSGRSGELFF.

V and J are TRBV19 and TRBJ1-2; TRBD1 matches 9 bases. Germline CDR1 and CDR2: LNHDA and SQIVND (reference sequence). The CDR3 loop spans 15 amino acids. J was trimmed by 3 bases and V by 7 bases; bases with no gene match: 9. The CDR3 here is CASTSTGGAYYGYTF. In DNA, the CDR3 is TGTGCCAGTACTTCAACAGGGGGCGCATACTATGGCTACACCTTC.

The chain carries TRBV5-4 and TRBJ2-5; TRBD1 matches 10 bases. The CDR3 runs to 15 residues. The germline V gene encodes CDR1 SGHNT and CDR2 YYREEE (reference sequence). Germline trimming cut 4 bases from V and 3 bases from J; bases unmatched to any gene: 6. CDR3 in amino acids: CASSGRQGAEETQYF. In DNA form, the CDR3 reads TGTGCCAGCAGCGGGAGACAGGGGGCAGAAGAGACCCAGTACTTC.

The chain employs TRBV28 and TRBJ2-2; the D gene is possibly TRBD2 (6 bases). Trimming removed 5 bases at V and 0 bases at J, with 25 bases between. The CDR3 covers 20 residues. Germline CDR1 is MDHEN and CDR2 is SYDVKM. DNA for the CDR3: TGTGCCAGCAGTCTCCACTCGGGTGGGACTGACTATTCGAACACCGGGGAGCTGTTTTTT. Its translation is CASSLHSGGTDYSNTGELFF.

The chain links TRBV5-1 to TRBJ2-7; a possible D gene is TRBD2 (5 bases). The V gene's germline CDR1 is SGHRS and CDR2 YFSETQ. This CDR3 is built from 15 residues. V lost 0 bases, J lost 3 bases, and 13 bases lay in between. CDR3 in DNA: TGCGCCAGCAGCTTGGACCCCGGACTTGTCTACGAGCAGTACTTC. Protein sequence: CASSLDPGLVYEQYF.

The chain links TRBV6-5 to TRBJ1-1, with D unresolved. CDR3 length: 11 residues. Deletions cut 9 bases from V and 6 bases from J, with 11 bases between. CDR1 and CDR2 (germline): MNHEY, SVGAGI. The CDR3 protein is CASHGRAEAFF. In DNA, the CDR3 is TGTGCCAGTCACGGCCGGGCTGAAGCTTTCTTT.

The chain joins TRBV7-9 to TRBJ2-1; TRBD2 aligns across 14 bases. Germline CDR1 reads SEHNR; CDR2 reads FQNEAQ (reference sequence). The CDR3 runs 14 residues. With 5 bases clipped from V and 7 bases from J, the junction kept 1 base outside the gene matches. This CDR3 reads CASSGTSGRNEQFF. Here the CDR3 DNA reads TGTGCCAGCAGCGGGACTAGCGGGAGAAATGAGCAGTTCTTC.

This chain connects TRBV6-4 to TRBJ1-1; a weak D match, TRBD1 (5 bases). This CDR3 contains 15 residues. The germline V gene has CDR1 MRHNA and CDR2 SNTAGT. V lost 0 bases and J lost 1, with 9 bases in between. This CDR3 reads CASSDSFGANTEAFF. The DNA of the CDR3 is TGTGCCAGCAGTGACTCGTTTGGGGCGAACACTGAAGCTTTCTTT.

The rearrangement joins TRBV19 to TRBJ2-6; D is unresolved. The CDR3 spans 15 residues. V was pared by 5 bases and J by 0 bases, with 8 bases between. The germline CDR1 and CDR2 sequences are LNHDA and SQIVND (reference sequence). The CDR3 DNA reads as TGTGCCAGTAGTCCCCTTCTCTCTGGGGCCAACGTCCTGACTTTC. As protein: CASSPLLSGANVLTF.

Here the CDR3 reads CAWPQTGGYGYTF. The CDR3 DNA is TGTGCCTGGCCCCAGACAGGGGGCTATGGCTACACCTTC. The rearrangement uses TRBV30 and TRBJ1-2; 9 nucleotides line up with TRBD1. J was trimmed by 4 bases and V by 5 bases; bases with no gene match: 5. Per germline, CDR1 GTSNPN and CDR2 SVGIG (reference sequence). The CDR3 runs 13 residues.

The genes are TRBV27 and TRBJ2-3, with 13 bases matching TRBD2. Germline values: CDR1 MNHEY, CDR2 SMNVEV (reference sequence). This CDR3 is built from 15 residues. V dropped 3 bases and J dropped 4; count of bases not matched to a gene: 1. CDR3 region: CASSFGLAGADTQYF. In DNA form, the CDR3 reads TGTGCCAGCAGTTTTGGACTAGCGGGGGCAGATACGCAGTATTTT.

A single count supports this clone. This chain links TRBV14 with TRBJ2-7; D is unclear. CDR3 size: 14 residues. The ends were cut back, 1 base at V and 2 bases at J, with 9 bases in the middle. CDR1 is SGHDN, CDR2 FVKESK, per germline. The CDR3 DNA is TGTGCCAGCAGCCAAGGAGGTTTTCCCTACGAGCAGTACTTC. Its protein is CASSQGGFPYEQYF.

The chain joins TRBV30 to TRBJ1-1; no firm D call. Between the trimmed V and J ends, which lost 1 base and 1 base, there was a span of 10 bases. The germline gives CDR1 GTSNPN, CDR2 SVGIG (reference sequence). The CDR3 is 14 residues long. CDR3 nucleotides: TGTGCCTGGAGTGGCGGGCGGGGGAACACTGAAGCTTTCTTT. Protein product: CAWSGGRGNTEAFF.

The chain combines TRBV7-8 with TRBJ2-1; D perhaps matches TRBD2 (6 bases). V was pared by 2 bases and J by 6 bases, with 14 bases between. The CDR3 consists of 15 residues. CDR1 is SGHVS, CDR2 FQNEAQ, per germline. The CDR3 DNA is TGTGCCAGCAGCTTAACCTCGGGACTTGGCAATGAGCAGTTCTTC. Protein sequence: CASSLTSGLGNEQFF.

The chain joins TRBV5-4 to TRBJ2-1; the match to TRBD1 covers 8 bases. Germline V lookup: CDR1 SGHNT, CDR2 YYREEE (reference sequence). This CDR3 spans 15 amino acids. After removal of 4 bases from V and 2 bases from J, the junction contained 5 bases not matched to a gene. CDR3: CASSGQGSPYNEQFF. The CDR3 DNA reads as TGTGCCAGCAGCGGACAGGGCTCTCCCTACAATGAGCAGTTCTTC. The full variable domain, in which reference TRBV5-4 and TRBJ2-1 provide the parts outside the CDR3, is ETGVTQSPTHLIKTRGQQVTLRCSSQSGHNTVSWYQQALGQGPQFIFQYYREEENGRGNFPPRFSGLQFPNYSSELNVNALELDDSALYLCASSGQGSPYNEQFFGPGTRLTVL.

The V and J genes are TRBV10-3 and TRBJ1-4; perhaps TRBD1 as D (6 bases). V was trimmed by 3 bases and J by 4 bases, leaving 9 bases between them. Germline V CDR1 and CDR2: ENHRY, SYGVKD. This CDR3 region has 14 residues. The CDR3 region is CAISEGQLNEKLFF. The DNA of the CDR3 is TGTGCCATCAGTGAAGGACAGCTTAATGAAAAACTGTTTTTT.

The CDR3 loop is CASSVERGPLVEAFF. The CDR3 DNA reads as TGTGCCAGCAGCGTAGAGCGGGGACCGCTCGTTGAAGCTTTCTTT. This sequence joins TRBV9 and TRBJ1-1; D is perhaps TRBD1 (5 bases). Germline CDR1 and CDR2: SGDLS and YYNGEE. The CDR3 runs to 15 residues. Trimming removed 0 bases at V and 7 bases at J, with 16 bases between.

This rearrangement joins TRBV10-2 to TRBJ2-7; D perhaps matches TRBD1 (5 bases). V lost 0 bases to trimming and J lost 0 bases, with 15 bases between them. The germline V gene encodes CDR1 WSHSY and CDR2 SAAADI. There are 17 residues in the CDR3. CDR3: CASSESTLKGPSYEQYV. The CDR3 nucleotides read TGCGCCAGCAGTGAGTCGACTCTGAAGGGGCCCTCCTACGAGCAGTACGTC.

The J gene is TRBJ2-2, the V gene TRBV5-1; weak D call: TRBD2 (5 bases). CDR1 and CDR2 from the germline V gene are SGHRS and YFSETQ. V was cut by 3 bases and J by 1 base, with 13 bases left in between. The CDR3 contains 16 residues. The CDR3 sequence: CASSSTRTGNTGELFF. CDR3 DNA: TGCGCCAGCAGCTCGACCCGGACTGGGAACACCGGGGAGCTGTTTTTT.

The genes are TRBV7-8 and TRBJ1-5; 7 nucleotides agree with TRBD1. V lost 0 bases to trimming and J lost 6 bases; unmatched junction nucleotides: 5. CDR1 and CDR2 (germline): SGHVS, FQNEAQ. This CDR3 is 15 amino acids long. CDR3 amino acids: CASSLARGGSQPQHF. Written as DNA, the CDR3 is TGTGCCAGCAGCTTAGCGCGAGGGGGCTCTCAGCCCCAGCATTTT.

The CDR3 spells CASTRGDKNTGELFF. The CDR3, as DNA: TGCGCCAGCACTAGAGGGGACAAGAACACCGGGGAGCTGTTTTTT. This rearrangement joins TRBV5-1 to TRBJ2-2; D is perhaps TRBD1 (6 bases). The germline V gene encodes CDR1 SGHRS and CDR2 YFSETQ. Trimming took 6 bases from V and 1 from J, leaving 13 bases between them. This CDR3 contains 15 residues. The complete variable domain, with remaining parts taken from reference TRBV5-1 and TRBJ2-2, reads KAGVTQTPRYLIKTRGQQVTLSCSPISGHRSVSWYQQTPGQGLQFLFEYFSETQRNKGNFPGRFSGRQFSNSRSEMNVSTLELGDSALYLCASTRGDKNTGELFFGEGSRLTVL.

This chain links TRBV27 with TRBJ2-7; the match to TRBD2 covers 8 bases. The CDR3 runs 13 residues. Germline assignment: CDR1 MNHEY and CDR2 SMNVEV (reference sequence). V was clipped by 7 bases and J by 4 bases; unmatched bases: 6. This chain's CDR3 is CASKQKREYEQYF. CDR3 DNA sequence: TGTGCCAGCAAACAGAAGCGGGAGTACGAGCAGTACTTC.

The chain joins TRBV6-1 to TRBJ2-2; no definite D call. Germline CDR1 reads MNHNS; CDR2 reads SASEGT. The CDR3 is 13 residues long. Trimming took off 8 bases at V and 0 bases at J, with 7 bases between the two ends. DNA for the CDR3: TGTGCCAGCTTCCCCTCGAACACCGGGGAGCTGTTTTTT. It is translated as CASFPSNTGELFF.

V is TRBV4-3 and J is TRBJ1-4; D remains unclear. Germline V gene data show CDR1 as LGHNA and CDR2 as YSLEER. The V end lost 0 bases, the J end lost 2 bases, and 10 bases lay between the germline ends. The CDR3 loop spans 16 amino acids. This CDR3 is CASSQDHRVTNEKLFF. The CDR3 DNA reads as TGCGCCAGCAGCCAAGATCACCGGGTTACTAATGAAAAACTGTTTTTT.